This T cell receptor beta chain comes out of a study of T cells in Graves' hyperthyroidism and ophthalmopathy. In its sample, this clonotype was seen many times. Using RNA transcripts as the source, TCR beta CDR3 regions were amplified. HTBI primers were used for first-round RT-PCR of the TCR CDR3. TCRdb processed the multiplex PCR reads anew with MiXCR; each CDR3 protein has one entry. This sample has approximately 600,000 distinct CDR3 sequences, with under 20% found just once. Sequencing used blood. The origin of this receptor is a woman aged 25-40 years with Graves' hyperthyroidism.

The CDR3 region is CASSWDREETQYF. The CDR3, as DNA: TGTGCCAGCAGCTGGGACAGGGAGGAGACCCAGTACTTC. The rearrangement joins TRBV7-2 to TRBJ2-5, with TRBD1 matching over 9 bases. Germline-derived CDR1 and CDR2 are SGHTA and FQGNSA. J lost 5 bases, V lost 4 bases, and 2 bases had no gene match. This CDR3 is 13 amino acids long.